The clone carrying this TCR beta chain was seen only a few times. The germline gives CDR1 DFQATT, CDR2 SNEGSKA (reference sequence). The CDR3 covers 15 residues. J was trimmed by 2 bases and V by 5 bases; bases with no gene match: 7. These data belong to a study of blood T cells in healthy people across ages. Sample-barcoded 5' priming and a J-beta primer mix drove a second PCR of roughly 6 to 12 cycles. TCRdb passed the 5' RACE reads through MiXCR, listing each CDR3 protein once. This sample has hundreds of thousands of distinct CDR3 sequences, with roughly a quarter found just once. These same data were also listed under a study on T cells of mothers and their children. This second study says: Each mother yielded more than 8 million TCR beta CDR3 reads. Each child yielded approximately 2.9 million reads.

The sequence came from a boy aged 2 to 10 in good health. Material for sequencing was blood. This sequence joins TRBV20-1 and TRBJ2-3; 10 bases map to TRBD2. The CDR3 bases are TGCAGTGCTCGTAGAGCGGGGGGGGCCACAGATACGCAGTATTTT. Its translation: CSARRAGGATDTQYF.